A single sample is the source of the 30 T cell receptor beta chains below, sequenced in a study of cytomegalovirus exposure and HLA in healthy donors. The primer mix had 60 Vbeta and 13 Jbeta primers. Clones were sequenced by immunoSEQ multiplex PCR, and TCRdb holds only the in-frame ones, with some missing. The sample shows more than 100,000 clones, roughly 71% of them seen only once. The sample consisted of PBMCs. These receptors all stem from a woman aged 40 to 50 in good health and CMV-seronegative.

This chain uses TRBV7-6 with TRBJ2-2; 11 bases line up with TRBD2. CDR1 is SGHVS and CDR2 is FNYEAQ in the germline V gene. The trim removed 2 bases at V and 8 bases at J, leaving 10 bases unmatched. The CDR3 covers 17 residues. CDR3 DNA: TGTGCCAGCAGCTTAAACCGGCTAGCGGGGGGCGTGGGGGAGCTGTTTTTT. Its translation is CASSLNRLAGGVGELFF.

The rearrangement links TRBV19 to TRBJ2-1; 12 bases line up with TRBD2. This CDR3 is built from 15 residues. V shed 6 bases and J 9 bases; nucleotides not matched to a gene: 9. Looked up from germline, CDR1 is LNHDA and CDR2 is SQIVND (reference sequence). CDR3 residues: CASSYSSGGAGEQFF. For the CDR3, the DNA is TGTGCCAGTAGCTACTCTAGCGGGGGGGCCGGTGAGCAGTTCTTC.

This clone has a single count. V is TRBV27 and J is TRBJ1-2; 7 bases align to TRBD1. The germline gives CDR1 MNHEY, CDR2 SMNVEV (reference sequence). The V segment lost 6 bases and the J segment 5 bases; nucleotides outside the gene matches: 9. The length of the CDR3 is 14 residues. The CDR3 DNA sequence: TGTGCCAGCAGGGCGGACAGGCGGGGATATGGCTACACCTTC. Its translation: CASRADRRGYGYTF.

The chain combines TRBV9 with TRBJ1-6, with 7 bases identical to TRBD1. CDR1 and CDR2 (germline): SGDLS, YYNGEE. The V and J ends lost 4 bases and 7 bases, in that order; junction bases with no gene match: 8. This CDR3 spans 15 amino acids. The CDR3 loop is CASSTRQGVNSPLHF. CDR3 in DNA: TGTGCCAGCAGCACCCGGCAGGGGGTGAATTCACCCCTCCACTTT.

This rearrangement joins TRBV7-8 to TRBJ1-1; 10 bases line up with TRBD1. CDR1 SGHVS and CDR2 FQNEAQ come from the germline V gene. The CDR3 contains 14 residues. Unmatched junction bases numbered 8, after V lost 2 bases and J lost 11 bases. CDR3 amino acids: CASSLLGTGDQAFF. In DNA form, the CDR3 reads TGTGCCAGCAGCTTACTCGGGACAGGGGATCAGGCTTTCTTT.

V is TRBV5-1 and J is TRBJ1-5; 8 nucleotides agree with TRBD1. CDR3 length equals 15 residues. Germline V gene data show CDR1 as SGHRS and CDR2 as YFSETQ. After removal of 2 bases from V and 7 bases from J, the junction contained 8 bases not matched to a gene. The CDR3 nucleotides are TGCGCCAGCAGCTTAGATTCAGGGGGCGTCCAGCCCCAGCATTTT. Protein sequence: CASSLDSGGVQPQHF.

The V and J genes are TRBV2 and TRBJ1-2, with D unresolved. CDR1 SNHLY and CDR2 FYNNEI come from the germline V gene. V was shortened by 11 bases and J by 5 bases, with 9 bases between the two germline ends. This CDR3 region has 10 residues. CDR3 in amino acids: CALPLYGYTF. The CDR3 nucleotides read TGTGCCCTTCCGTTGTATGGCTACACCTTC.

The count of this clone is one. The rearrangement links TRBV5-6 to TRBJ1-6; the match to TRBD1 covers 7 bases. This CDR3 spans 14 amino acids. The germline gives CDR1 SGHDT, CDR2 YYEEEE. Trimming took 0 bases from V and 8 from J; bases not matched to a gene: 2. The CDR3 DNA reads TGTGCCAGCAGCTTGGGCAGGGGGGATTCACCCCTCCACTTT. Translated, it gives CASSLGRGDSPLHF. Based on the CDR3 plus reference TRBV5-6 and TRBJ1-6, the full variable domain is DAGVTQSPTHLIKTRGQQVTLRCSPKSGHDTVSWYQQALGQGPQFIFQYYEEEERQRGNFPDRFSGHQFPNYSSELNVNALLLGDSALYLCASSLGRGDSPLHFGNGTRLTVT.

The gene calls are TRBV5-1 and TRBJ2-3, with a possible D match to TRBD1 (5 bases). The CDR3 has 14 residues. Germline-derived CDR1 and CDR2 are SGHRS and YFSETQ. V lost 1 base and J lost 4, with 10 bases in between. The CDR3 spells CASSLQGIADTQYF. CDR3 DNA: TGCGCCAGCAGCTTGCAGGGTATCGCAGATACGCAGTATTTT. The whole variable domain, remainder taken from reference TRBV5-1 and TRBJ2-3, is KAGVTQTPRYLIKTRGQQVTLSCSPISGHRSVSWYQQTPGQGLQFLFEYFSETQRNKGNFPGRFSGRQFSNSRSEMNVSTLELGDSALYLCASSLQGIADTQYFGPGTRLTVL.

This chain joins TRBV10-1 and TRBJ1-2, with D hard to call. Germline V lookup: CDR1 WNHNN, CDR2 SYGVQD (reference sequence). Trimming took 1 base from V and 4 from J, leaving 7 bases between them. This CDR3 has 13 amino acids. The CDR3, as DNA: TGCGCCAGCAGTGAGTTCAGAGGCTATGGCTACACCTTC. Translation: CASSEFRGYGYTF.

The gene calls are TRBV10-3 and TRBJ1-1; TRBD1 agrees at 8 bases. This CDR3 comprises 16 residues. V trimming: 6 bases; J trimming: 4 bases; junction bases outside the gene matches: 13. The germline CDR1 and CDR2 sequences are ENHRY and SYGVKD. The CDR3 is CAIRQVRDRSSTEAFF. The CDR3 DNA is TGTGCCATCAGACAAGTCCGGGACAGGTCGAGCACTGAAGCTTTCTTT.

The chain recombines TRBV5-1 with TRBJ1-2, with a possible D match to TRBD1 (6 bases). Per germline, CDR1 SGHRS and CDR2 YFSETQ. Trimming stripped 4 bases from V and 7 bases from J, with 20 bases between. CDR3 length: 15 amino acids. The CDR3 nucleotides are TGCGCCAGCAGCGAGGAACCAGGGGCGAGGGGTGGCTACACCTTC. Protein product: CASSEEPGARGGYTF.

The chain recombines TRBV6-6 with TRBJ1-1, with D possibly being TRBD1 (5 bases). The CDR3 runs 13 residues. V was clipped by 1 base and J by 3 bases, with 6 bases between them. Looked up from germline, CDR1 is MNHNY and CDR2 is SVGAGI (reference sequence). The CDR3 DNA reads TGTGCCAGCAGTTACTTCAGGGACACTGAAGCTTTCTTT. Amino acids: CASSYFRDTEAFF.

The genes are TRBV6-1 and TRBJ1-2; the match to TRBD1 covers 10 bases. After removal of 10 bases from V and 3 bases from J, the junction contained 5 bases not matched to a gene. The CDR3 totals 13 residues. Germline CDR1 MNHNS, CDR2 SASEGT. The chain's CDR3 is CATATGGDYGYTF. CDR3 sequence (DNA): TGTGCCACCGCGACAGGGGGCGACTATGGCTACACCTTC.

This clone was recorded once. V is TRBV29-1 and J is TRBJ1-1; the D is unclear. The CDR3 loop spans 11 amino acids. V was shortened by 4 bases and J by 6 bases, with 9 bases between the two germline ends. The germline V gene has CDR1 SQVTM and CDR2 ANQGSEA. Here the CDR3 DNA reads TGCAGCGTTGGATCAGGTGCTGAAGCTTTCTTT. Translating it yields CSVGSGAEAFF.

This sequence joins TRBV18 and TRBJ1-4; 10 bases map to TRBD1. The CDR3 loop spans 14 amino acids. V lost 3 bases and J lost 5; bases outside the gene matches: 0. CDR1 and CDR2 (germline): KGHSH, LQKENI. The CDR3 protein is CASSPDRGNEKLFF. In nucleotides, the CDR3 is TGTGCCAGCTCACCGGACAGGGGGAATGAAAAACTGTTTTTT.

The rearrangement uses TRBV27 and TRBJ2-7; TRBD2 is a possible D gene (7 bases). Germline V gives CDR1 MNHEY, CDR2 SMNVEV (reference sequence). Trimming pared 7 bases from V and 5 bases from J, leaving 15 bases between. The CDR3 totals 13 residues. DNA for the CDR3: TGTGCCAGCACGGGGGGCCTTTTCCACGAGCAGTACTTC. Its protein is CASTGGLFHEQYF.

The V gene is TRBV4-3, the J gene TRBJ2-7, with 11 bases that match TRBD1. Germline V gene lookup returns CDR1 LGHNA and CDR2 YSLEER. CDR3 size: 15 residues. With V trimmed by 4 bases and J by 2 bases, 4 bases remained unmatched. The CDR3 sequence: CASSPGQGGTYEQYF. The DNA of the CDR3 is TGCGCCAGCAGCCCGGGACAGGGGGGGACCTACGAGCAGTACTTC.

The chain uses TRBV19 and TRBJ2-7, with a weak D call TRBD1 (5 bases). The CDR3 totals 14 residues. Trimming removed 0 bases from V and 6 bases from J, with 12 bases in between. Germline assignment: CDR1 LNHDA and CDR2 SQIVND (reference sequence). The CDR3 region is CASSIDIGVGEQYF. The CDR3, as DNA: TGTGCCAGTAGTATAGATATAGGGGTGGGCGAGCAGTACTTC.

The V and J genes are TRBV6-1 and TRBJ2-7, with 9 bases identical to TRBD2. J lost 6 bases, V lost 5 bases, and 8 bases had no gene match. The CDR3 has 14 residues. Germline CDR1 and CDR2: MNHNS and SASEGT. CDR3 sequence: CASSKGTSYGEQYF. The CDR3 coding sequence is TGTGCCAGCAGTAAAGGGACTAGCTATGGCGAGCAGTACTTC.

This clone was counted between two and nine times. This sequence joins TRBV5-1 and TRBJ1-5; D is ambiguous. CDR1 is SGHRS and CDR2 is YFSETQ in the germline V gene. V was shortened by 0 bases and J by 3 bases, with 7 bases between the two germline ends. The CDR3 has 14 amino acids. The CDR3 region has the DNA TGCGCCAGCAGCTTGGGAGAGTACAATCAGCCCCAGCATTTT. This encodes CASSLGEYNQPQHF.

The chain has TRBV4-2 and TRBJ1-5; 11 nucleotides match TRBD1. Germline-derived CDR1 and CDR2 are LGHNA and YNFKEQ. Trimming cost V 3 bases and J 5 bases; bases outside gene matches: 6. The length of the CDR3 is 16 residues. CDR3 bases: TGTGCCAGCAGCCACCGGGGACAGGGGGGGGATCAGCCCCAGCATTTT. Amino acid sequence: CASSHRGQGGDQPQHF.

The CDR3 here is CASSPDMNEKLFF. CDR3 nucleotide sequence: TGTGCCAGCTCACCCGACATGAATGAAAAACTGTTTTTT. J is TRBJ1-4 and V is TRBV18; D not certain. CDR1 is KGHSH and CDR2 is LQKENI in the germline V gene. V lost 3 bases and J lost 5, with 7 bases in between. The CDR3 spans 13 residues.

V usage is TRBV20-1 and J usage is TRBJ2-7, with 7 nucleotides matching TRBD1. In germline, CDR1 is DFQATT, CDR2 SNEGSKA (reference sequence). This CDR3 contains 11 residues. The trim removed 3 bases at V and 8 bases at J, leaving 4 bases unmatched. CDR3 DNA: TGCAGTGCTAGGGCAGGGGGTAAGCAGTACTTC. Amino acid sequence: CSARAGGKQYF.

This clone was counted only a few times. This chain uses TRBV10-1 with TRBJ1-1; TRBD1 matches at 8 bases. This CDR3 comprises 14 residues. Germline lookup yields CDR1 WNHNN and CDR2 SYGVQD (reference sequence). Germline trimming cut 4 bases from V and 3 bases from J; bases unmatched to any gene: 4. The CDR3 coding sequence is TGCGCCAGCAGTGGGACAGGGAAATACACTGAAGCTTTCTTT. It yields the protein CASSGTGKYTEAFF.

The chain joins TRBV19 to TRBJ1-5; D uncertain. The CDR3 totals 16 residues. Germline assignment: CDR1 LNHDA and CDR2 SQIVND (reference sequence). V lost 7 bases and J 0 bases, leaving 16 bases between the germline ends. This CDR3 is CASTSRELYSNQPQHF. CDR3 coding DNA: TGTGCCAGTACCTCAAGAGAACTGTATAGCAATCAGCCCCAGCATTTT. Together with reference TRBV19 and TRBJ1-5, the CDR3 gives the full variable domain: DGGITQSPKYLFRKEGQNVTLSCEQNLNHDAMYWYRQDPGQGLRLIYYSQIVNDFQKGDIAEGYSVSREKKESFPLTVTSAQKNPTAFYLCASTSRELYSNQPQHFGDGTRLSIL.

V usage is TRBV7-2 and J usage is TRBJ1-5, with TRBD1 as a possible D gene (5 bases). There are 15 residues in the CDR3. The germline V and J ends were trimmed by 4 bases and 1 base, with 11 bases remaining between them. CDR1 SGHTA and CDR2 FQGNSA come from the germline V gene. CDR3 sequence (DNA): TGTGCCAGCAGCTCTCAGGGACTGAGCAATCAGCCCCAGCATTTT. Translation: CASSSQGLSNQPQHF.

The CDR3 region is CASSQYTEAFF. The CDR3 coding sequence is TGTGCCAGCAGTCAATACACTGAAGCTTTCTTT. The chain recombines TRBV7-2 with TRBJ1-1; D is uncertain. CDR3 length: 11 residues. The V gene's germline CDR1 is SGHTA and CDR2 FQGNSA. Trimming stripped 6 bases from V and 3 bases from J, with 5 bases between.

CDR3 in amino acids: CASTRVGTGDYNEQFF. CDR3 DNA: TGCGCCAGCACCAGAGTCGGGACAGGGGACTACAATGAGCAGTTCTTC. The gene calls are TRBV4-3 and TRBJ2-1; the match to TRBD1 covers 10 bases. V trimming: 7 bases; J trimming: 3 bases; junction bases outside the gene matches: 9. The CDR3 is 16 amino acids. CDR1 LGHNA and CDR2 YSLEER come from the germline V gene.

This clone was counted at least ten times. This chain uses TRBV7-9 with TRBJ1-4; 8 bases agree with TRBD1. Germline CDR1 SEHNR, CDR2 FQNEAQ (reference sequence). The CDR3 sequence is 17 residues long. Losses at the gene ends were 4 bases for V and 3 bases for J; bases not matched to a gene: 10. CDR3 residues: CASSSGTGSAPNEKLFF. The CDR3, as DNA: TGTGCCAGCAGCTCGGGGACAGGCAGCGCTCCTAATGAAAAACTGTTTTTT.